What follows is one T cell receptor (beta chain) and its context. Its antigen is not known. This entry belongs to a study of T cell responses to AZD1222 COVID-19 vaccine. Regarding the study as a whole: Spike-wide vaccine-associated CD4 TCRs dominated at 160-218 and 743-854. The peak T cell response came first, and repertoires were sampled only after it.

Clones were read by immunoSEQ multiplex PCR, and TCRdb kept only the in-frame ones, dropping some. The sample holds about 120,000 clones, roughly 86% seen once. It was second doses at about 4 or about 12 weeks that were pooled. The TCR was taken from an adult who received the AZD1222 COVID-19 vaccine. The sequences come from peripheral blood, collected 28 days after the second AZD1222 dose.

The CDR3 is CASSYTVANTEAFF. The CDR3 DNA follows: TGTGCCAGCAGTTACACAGTCGCGAACACTGAAGCTTTCTTT. The chain combines TRBV28 with TRBJ1-1; no clear D gene. Germline V gene sequence: CDR1 MDHEN, CDR2 SYDVKM. V lost 4 bases, J lost 1 base, and 10 bases lay in between. This CDR3 is 14 amino acids long.